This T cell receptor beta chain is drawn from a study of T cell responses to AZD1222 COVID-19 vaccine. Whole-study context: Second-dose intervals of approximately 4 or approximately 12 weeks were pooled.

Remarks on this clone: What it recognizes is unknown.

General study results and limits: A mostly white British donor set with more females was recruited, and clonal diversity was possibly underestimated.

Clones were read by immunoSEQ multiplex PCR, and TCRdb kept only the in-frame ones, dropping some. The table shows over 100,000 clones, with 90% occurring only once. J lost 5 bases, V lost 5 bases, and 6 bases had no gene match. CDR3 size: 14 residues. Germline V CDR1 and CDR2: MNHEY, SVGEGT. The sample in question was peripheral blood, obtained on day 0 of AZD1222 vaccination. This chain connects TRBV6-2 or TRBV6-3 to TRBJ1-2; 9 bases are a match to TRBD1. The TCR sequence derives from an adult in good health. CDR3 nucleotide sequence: TGTGCCAGCAGTGGATCCGGGACAGGGTATGGCTACACCTTC. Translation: CASSGSGTGYGYTF.